This paragraph covers one TCR beta chain sequence. What it binds is unknown. Sorted-subset replicate PCR reactions contained roughly 200 ng DNA, corresponding to about 30,000 T cell genomes. Method: immunoSEQ multiplex PCR; TCRdb's copy keeps in-frame clones and lacks some. The table includes around 2.1 million clones, about 94% detected once. These data belong to a study of shared clonotypes between healthy human individuals. About the study: Each donor had three CD4 naive, three CD4 memory, two CD8 naive and one CD8 memory plate.

Findings of the study overall: Generally, naive subsets (rather than memory subsets) showed larger estimated richness. Non-shared clonotypes showed lower generation probabilities than clonotypes common to all four donors.

Sequences were obtained from naive CD4+ T cells sorted from blood. Subset meaning: CD45RA+ positively selected. The TCR sequence derives from a man between 18 and 29 years old in good health.

The DNA of the CDR3 is TGTGCCAGCAGAGACGCTACCAAAACCGCCAGGGGAAGCTACACCTTC. This encodes CASRDATKTARGSYTF. The chain recombines TRBV5-6 with TRBJ1-2, with D possibly matching TRBD1 (6 bases). V lost 5 bases and J lost 9, with 26 bases in between. The CDR3 totals 16 residues. CDR1 SGHDT and CDR2 YYEEEE come from the germline V gene.